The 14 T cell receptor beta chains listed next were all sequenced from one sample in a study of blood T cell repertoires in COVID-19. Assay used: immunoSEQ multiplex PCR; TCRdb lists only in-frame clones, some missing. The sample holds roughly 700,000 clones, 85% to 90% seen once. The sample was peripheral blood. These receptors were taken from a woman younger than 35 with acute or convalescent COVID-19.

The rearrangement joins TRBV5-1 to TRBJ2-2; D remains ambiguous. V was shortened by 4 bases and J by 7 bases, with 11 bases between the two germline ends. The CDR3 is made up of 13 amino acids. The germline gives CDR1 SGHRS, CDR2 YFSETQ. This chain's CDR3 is CASSPTFGGELFF. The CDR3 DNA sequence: TGCGCCAGCAGCCCTACCTTTGGCGGGGAGCTGTTTTTT. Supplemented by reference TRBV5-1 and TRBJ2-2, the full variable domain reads KAGVTQTPRYLIKTRGQQVTLSCSPISGHRSVSWYQQTPGQGLQFLFEYFSETQRNKGNFPGRFSGRQFSNSRSEMNVSTLELGDSALYLCASSPTFGGELFFGEGSRLTVL.

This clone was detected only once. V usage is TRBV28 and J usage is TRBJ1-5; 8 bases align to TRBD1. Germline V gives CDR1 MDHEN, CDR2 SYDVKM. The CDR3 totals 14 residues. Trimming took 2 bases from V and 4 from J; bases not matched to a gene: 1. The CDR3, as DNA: TGTGCCAGCAGTTTAACAGGGGGGAATCAGCCCCAGCATTTT. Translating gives CASSLTGGNQPQHF. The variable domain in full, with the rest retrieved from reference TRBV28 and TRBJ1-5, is DVKVTQSSRYLVKRTGEKVFLECVQDMDHENMFWYRQDPGLGLRLIYFSYDVKMKEKGDIPEGYSVSREKKERFSLILESASTNQTSMYLCASSLTGGNQPQHFGDGTRLSIL.

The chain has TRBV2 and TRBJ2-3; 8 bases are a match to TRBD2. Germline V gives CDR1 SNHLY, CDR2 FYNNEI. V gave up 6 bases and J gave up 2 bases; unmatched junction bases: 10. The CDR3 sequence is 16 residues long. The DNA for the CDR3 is TGTGCCAGCAGCTATGACTATAGCGGGGTCACAGATACGCAGTATTTT. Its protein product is CASSYDYSGVTDTQYF.

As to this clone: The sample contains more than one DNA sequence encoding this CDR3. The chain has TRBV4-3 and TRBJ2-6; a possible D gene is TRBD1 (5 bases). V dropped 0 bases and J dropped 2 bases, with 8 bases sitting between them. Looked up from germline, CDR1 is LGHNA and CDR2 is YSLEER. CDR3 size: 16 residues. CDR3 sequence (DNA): TGCGCCAGCAGCCAAGAGGAAGGGGCTGGGGCCAACGTCCTGACTTTC. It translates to CASSQEEGAGANVLTF.

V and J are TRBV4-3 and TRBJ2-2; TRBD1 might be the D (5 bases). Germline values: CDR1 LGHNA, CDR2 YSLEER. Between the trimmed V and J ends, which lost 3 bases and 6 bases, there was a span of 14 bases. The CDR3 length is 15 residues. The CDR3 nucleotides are TGCGCCAGCAGCCACGACAGAAAACCCGCCGGGGAGCTGTTTTTT. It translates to CASSHDRKPAGELFF.

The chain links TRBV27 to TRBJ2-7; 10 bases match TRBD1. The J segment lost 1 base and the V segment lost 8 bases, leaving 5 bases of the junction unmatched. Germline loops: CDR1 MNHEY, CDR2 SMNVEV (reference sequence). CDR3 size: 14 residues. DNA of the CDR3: TGTGCCAGCGGCGGGACAGGGGCTTCCTACGAGCAGTACTTC. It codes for CASGGTGASYEQYF.

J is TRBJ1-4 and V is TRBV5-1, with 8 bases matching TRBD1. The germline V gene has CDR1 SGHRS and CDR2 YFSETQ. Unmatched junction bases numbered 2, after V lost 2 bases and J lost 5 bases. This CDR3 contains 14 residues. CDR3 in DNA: TGCGCCAGCAGCTTTAGACAGGGGAATGAAAAACTGTTTTTT. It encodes CASSFRQGNEKLFF.

CDR3 in amino acids: CASSLGRDRGQAGELFF. CDR3 nucleotides: TGTGCCAGCAGCTTAGGCCGGGACAGGGGTCAGGCCGGGGAGCTGTTTTTT. The chain joins TRBV11-2 to TRBJ2-2, with TRBD1 matching 10 bases. The germline CDR1 and CDR2 sequences are SGHAT and FQNNGV. The CDR3 loop spans 17 amino acids. J lost 6 bases, V lost 1 base, and 8 bases had no gene match.

The CDR3 nucleotides are TGTGCCAGCAGCGTAGTCCCCACTTCAGCGGGGGGTGTGTATACGCAGTATTTT. Its translation: CASSVVPTSAGGVYTQYF. The chain joins TRBV9 to TRBJ2-3, with 9 bases aligning to TRBD2. Trimming removed 0 bases from V and 7 bases from J; junction bases left unmatched: 15. The CDR3 is 18 amino acids. CDR1 SGDLS and CDR2 YYNGEE come from the germline V gene.

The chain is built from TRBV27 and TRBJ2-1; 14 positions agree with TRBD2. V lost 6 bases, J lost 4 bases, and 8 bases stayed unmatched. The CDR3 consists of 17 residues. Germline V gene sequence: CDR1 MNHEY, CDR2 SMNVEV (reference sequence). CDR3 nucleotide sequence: TGTGCCAGCAGCCCGACTAGCGGGGGGGCCTCTTACAATGAGCAGTTCTTC. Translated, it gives CASSPTSGGASYNEQFF.

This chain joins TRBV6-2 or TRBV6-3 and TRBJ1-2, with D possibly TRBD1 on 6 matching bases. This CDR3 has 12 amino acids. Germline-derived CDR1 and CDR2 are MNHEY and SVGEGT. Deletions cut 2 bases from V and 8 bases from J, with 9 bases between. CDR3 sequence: CASSYQGQGYTF. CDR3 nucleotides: TGTGCCAGCAGTTACCAGGGGCAGGGCTACACCTTC.

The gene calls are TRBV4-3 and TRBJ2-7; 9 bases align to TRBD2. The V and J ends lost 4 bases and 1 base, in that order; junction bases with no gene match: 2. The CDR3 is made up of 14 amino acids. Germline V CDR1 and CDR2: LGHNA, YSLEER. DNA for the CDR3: TGCGCCAGCAGCCCGAGCGGGGGGTCCTACGAGCAGTACTTC. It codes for CASSPSGGSYEQYF.

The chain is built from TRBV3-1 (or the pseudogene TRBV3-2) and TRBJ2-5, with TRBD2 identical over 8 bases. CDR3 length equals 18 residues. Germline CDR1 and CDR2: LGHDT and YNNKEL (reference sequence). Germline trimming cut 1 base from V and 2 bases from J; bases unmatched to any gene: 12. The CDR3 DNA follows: TGTGCCAGCAGCCAAGTATATTTTTTAGCGGGGTCACAAGAGACCCAGTACTTC. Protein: CASSQVYFLAGSQETQYF.

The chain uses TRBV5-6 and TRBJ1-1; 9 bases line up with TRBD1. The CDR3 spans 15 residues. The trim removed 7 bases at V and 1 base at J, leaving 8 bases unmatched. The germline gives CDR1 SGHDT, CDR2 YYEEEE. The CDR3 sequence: CASATGGAGNTEAFF. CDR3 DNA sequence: TGTGCCAGCGCCACAGGGGGCGCTGGGAACACTGAAGCTTTCTTT. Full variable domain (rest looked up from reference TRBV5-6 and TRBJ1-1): DAGVTQSPTHLIKTRGQQVTLRCSPKSGHDTVSWYQQALGQGPQFIFQYYEEEERQRGNFPDRFSGHQFPNYSSELNVNALLLGDSALYLCASATGGAGNTEAFFGQGTRLTVV.